The 13 T cell receptor beta chains in this list originate from one sample, sequenced in a study of OX40 agonist ivuxolimab in advanced cancers. The table came from immunoSEQ multiplex PCR; TCRdb's copy has only in-frame clones and leaves some out. Of 60,000 to 90,000 clones detected, roughly 90% appear once; the ten largest clones hold roughly 0.37%. Material: CD4+ or CD8+ T cells sorted from blood, obtained in a trial of the OX40 agonist ivuxolimab. These receptor sequences come from an adult with an advanced solid tumor such as melanoma, head and neck, liver or kidney cancer.

The CDR3 loop reads CASSVVGDEQFF. Here the CDR3 DNA reads TGTGCCAGCAGTGTGGTCGGGGATGAGCAGTTCTTC. The genes are TRBV6-1 and TRBJ2-1; D might be TRBD2 (5 bases). Germline CDR1 MNHNS, CDR2 SASEGT. Trimming took off 4 bases at V and 8 bases at J, with 9 bases between the two ends. The CDR3 runs 12 residues.

The rearrangement links TRBV7-2 to TRBJ2-1; 7 bases fit TRBD1. V dropped 5 bases and J dropped 2; count of bases not matched to a gene: 9. The CDR3 has 16 residues. From germline, CDR1 is SGHTA and CDR2 FQGNSA. The CDR3 coding sequence is TGTGCCAGCAGCGTTCGACAGGGCGGAACCTACAATGAGCAGTTCTTC. This codes for CASSVRQGGTYNEQFF.

V gene TRBV29-1 combines with J gene TRBJ1-2; tentative D call: TRBD1 (6 bases). V gave up 4 bases and J gave up 4 bases, with 13 bases separating them. The CDR3 is 13 residues long. Looked up from germline, CDR1 is SQVTM and CDR2 is ANQGSEA. CDR3 bases: TGCAGCGTTGGCTCAGGGGCCATCTATGGCTACACCTTC. It yields the protein CSVGSGAIYGYTF.

The J gene is TRBJ2-5, the V gene TRBV7-2; a possible D gene is TRBD1 (5 bases). The end of the DNA is better explained by TRBJ2-7, so the J call may be wrong. CDR1 SGHTA and CDR2 FQGNSA come from the germline V gene. The CDR3 consists of 14 residues. In DNA, the CDR3 is TGTGCCAGCAGCCCGCAGGGCTCAGACCACGAGCAGTACTTC. This sequence encodes CASSPQGSDHEQYF.

The chain has TRBV6-5 and TRBJ2-1; unclear D gene. CDR1 MNHEY and CDR2 SVGAGI come from the germline V gene. CDR3 length equals 11 residues. V lost 6 bases to trimming and J lost 5 bases, with 5 bases between them. Written as DNA, the CDR3 is TGTGCCAGCAGCTGGAACAATGAGCAGTTCTTC. Protein product: CASSWNNEQFF.

The chain carries TRBV2 and TRBJ2-7; tentatively, D is TRBD2 (6 bases). Trimming took off 5 bases at V and 4 bases at J, with 15 bases between the two ends. The germline CDR1 and CDR2 sequences are SNHLY and FYNNEI. The CDR3 is 14 amino acids. CDR3 sequence (DNA): TGTGCCAGCAGTTCGCGGGAAGTGGGTTACGAGCAGTACTTC. It codes for CASSSREVGYEQYF.

This chain uses TRBV27 with TRBJ2-7, with 9 nucleotides matching TRBD2. The CDR3 runs to 14 residues. V was pared by 6 bases and J by 2 bases, with 5 bases of the junction left unmatched. Germline V lookup: CDR1 MNHEY, CDR2 SMNVEV (reference sequence). The CDR3 region has the DNA TGTGCCAGCAGCCTGCGGGAGGGGACCTACGAGCAGTACTTC. Translated, it gives CASSLREGTYEQYF.

V is TRBV7-2 and J is TRBJ1-5; possibly TRBD1 for D (5 bases). The CDR3 totals 16 residues. CDR1 and CDR2 (germline): SGHTA, FQGNSA. Trimming took off 5 bases at V and 6 bases at J, with 20 bases between the two ends. This CDR3 is CASSPMGPLTSQPQHF. Written as DNA, the CDR3 is TGTGCCAGCAGCCCGATGGGGCCCTTGACGAGTCAGCCCCAGCATTTT.

This clone appeared once. The rearrangement links TRBV2 to TRBJ1-1; TRBD1 matches at 8 bases. Unmatched junction bases numbered 3, after V lost 2 bases and J lost 1 base. Germline V lookup: CDR1 SNHLY, CDR2 FYNNEI. The CDR3 has 15 amino acids. The CDR3 spells CASSEQGAGNTEAFF. The CDR3, as DNA: TGTGCCAGCAGTGAACAGGGGGCAGGGAACACTGAAGCTTTCTTT.

The chain links TRBV14 to TRBJ2-6; unclear D gene. The CDR3 has 14 residues. From germline, CDR1 is SGHDN and CDR2 FVKESK. V gave up 4 bases and J gave up 0 bases, with 4 bases separating them. In DNA, the CDR3 is TGTGCCAGCAGCCCTAGCTCTGGGGCCAACGTCCTGACTTTC. Its protein product is CASSPSSGANVLTF.

The rearrangement joins TRBV7-6 to TRBJ2-7, with a possible D match to TRBD1 (5 bases). This CDR3 is built from 14 residues. V was clipped by 5 bases and J by 2 bases, with 13 bases between them. CDR1 is SGHVS, CDR2 FNYEAQ, per germline. CDR3 amino acids: CASSLQAAPYEQYF. The CDR3 nucleotides are TGTGCCAGCAGCCTACAGGCGGCCCCCTACGAGCAGTACTTC.

The chain joins TRBV7-2 to TRBJ1-4; TRBD1 agrees at 7 bases. The CDR3 contains 15 residues. Germline trimming cut 5 bases from V and 5 bases from J; bases unmatched to any gene: 8. CDR1 is SGHTA, CDR2 FQGNSA, per germline. CDR3 sequence: CASSPTGVGNEKLFF. CDR3 bases: TGTGCCAGCAGCCCTACAGGGGTCGGGAATGAAAAACTGTTTTTT.

This chain joins TRBV5-1 and TRBJ1-1; TRBD1 is a possible D gene (6 bases). Trimming took 5 bases from V and 10 from J, leaving 18 bases between them. The CDR3 runs to 13 residues. Looked up from germline, CDR1 is SGHRS and CDR2 is YFSETQ. In DNA, the CDR3 is TGCGCCAGCAGGGGACAACCAGCGCTGGGAGCTTTCTTT. Its translation is CASRGQPALGAFF.